Included here is one T cell receptor beta chain sequence, with context. This record comes from a study of blood T cell repertoires in COVID-19. Study at large: Some COVID-19 samples were acute and others convalescent; all came from the United States, Italy and Spain. Sources were T cells, B-cell-depleted T cells, or PBMCs; the material itself was cDNA or gDNA.

Per the original data handling: Nucleated cell number was recorded as an estimate derived from reference gene primer amplification. Sequencing used immunoSEQ multiplex PCR; TCRdb keeps in-frame clones, though not all of them. D and trimming come from the DNA, and the V and J calls and clone size come from that table. This sample has about 200,000 clones, with about four fifths found just once. One Seattle source followed patients from active infection through their disease course. Germline-derived CDR1 and CDR2 are SEHNR and FQNEAQ (reference sequence). This CDR3 spans 14 amino acids. J gave up 8 bases and V 1 base, and 3 bases lay outside the gene matches.

The chain joins TRBV7-9 to TRBJ1-2; the match to TRBD1 covers 11 bases. The sequencing sample was made of peripheral blood. The receptor was isolated from a woman of 80 years or more with COVID-19, enrolled during active disease. The DNA of the CDR3 is TGTGCCAGCAGCTTAGAGGACAGGGGGCGAGGCTACACCTTC. Translated, it gives CASSLEDRGRGYTF.